These 23 T cell receptor beta chains came from one sample sequenced in a study of vaccination and CD4 T cells after COVID-19. The antigens of these receptors remain unknown. Described treatment: roughly 10-day PBMC culture with coronavirus spike peptide pools or control peptides (ViraFEST assay). Oncomine TCR Beta short-read sequencing was applied to DNA from cultured CD4+ T cells. MiXCR was run by TCRdb on the PCR reads, yielding one entry per CDR3 protein. The table shows 10,000 to 13,000 distinct CDR3 sequences, with 77% occurring only once. Sequences were obtained from CD4+ T cells from blood, cultured in vitro. These receptors came from a human donor who had recovered from COVID-19.

Judged by abundance, this clonotype is medium-sized (0.01 to 0.1%). The CDR3 spells CASSTEGYNSPLHF. CDR3 sequence (DNA): TGTGCCAGTAGTACCGAGGGATATAATTCACCCCTCCACTTT. The genes are TRBV19 and TRBJ1-6, with D unresolved. The CDR3 is made up of 14 amino acids. Trimming took off 4 bases at V and 4 bases at J, with 8 bases between the two ends. CDR1 LNHDA and CDR2 SQIVND come from the germline V gene (reference sequence).

The J gene is TRBJ2-3, the V gene TRBV11-3; D may be TRBD1 or TRBD2 (8 bases each). V lost 4 bases, J lost 2 bases, and 16 bases lay in between. CDR3 size: 16 residues. Germline V gives CDR1 SGHNT, CDR2 YENEEA. The CDR3 loop reads CASSSRGREATDTQYF. CDR3 sequence (DNA): TGTGCCAGCAGCTCCAGGGGGCGGGAGGCCACAGATACGCAGTATTTT.

This chain connects TRBV7-8 to TRBJ1-5, with unresolved D. This CDR3 has 17 amino acids. Germline V gene sequence: CDR1 SGHVS, CDR2 FQNEAQ. Trimming removed 1 base at V and 3 bases at J, with 16 bases between. CDR3 sequence (DNA): TGTGCCAGCAGCTTAGGGGTAGGCCTTAATTCCAATCAGCCCCAGCATTTT. It translates to CASSLGVGLNSNQPQHF.

This clonotype was found a few times. In nucleotides, the CDR3 is TGCAGTGCTAGAGTCTGGACAGGGTCCTCCTACGAGCAGTACTTC. Translation gives CSARVWTGSSYEQYF. The chain recombines TRBV20-1 with TRBJ2-7; 8 positions agree with TRBD1. The CDR3 has 15 amino acids. Germline CDR1 DFQATT, CDR2 SNEGSKA (reference sequence). Unmatched junction bases numbered 5, after V lost 1 base and J lost 0 bases.

This clonotype was picked up a small number of times. This chain joins TRBV12-3 or TRBV12-4 and TRBJ2-2; no clear D gene. The CDR3 spans 14 residues. Between the trimmed V and J ends, which lost 10 bases and 2 bases, there was a span of 14 bases. CDR3 amino acids: CATTFLGNTGELFF. As DNA, the CDR3 is TGTGCCACCACCTTTCTCGGAAACACCGGGGAGCTGTTTTTT.

This chain joins TRBV7-9 and TRBJ2-1, with 10 bases identical to TRBD2. The V and J ends lost 5 bases and 6 bases, in that order; junction bases with no gene match: 4. The CDR3 consists of 14 residues. The germline gives CDR1 SEHNR, CDR2 FQNEAQ (reference sequence). Written as DNA, the CDR3 is TGTGCCAGCAGCAAGCGGGAGGGCCCCAATGAGCAGTTCTTC. The encoded protein is CASSKREGPNEQFF.

A single count supports this clonotype. The chain couples TRBV23-1 to TRBJ2-7; maybe TRBD2 (5 bases). TRBV23-1 is known as an ORF, though its function is uncertain. V dropped 4 bases and J dropped 4 bases, with 14 bases sitting between them. This CDR3 is built from 14 residues. The CDR3 loop is CASSRVEQRYEQYF. CDR3 DNA sequence: TGCGCCAGCAGTCGCGTGGAACAGCGGTACGAGCAGTACTTC.

The chain links TRBV7-2 to TRBJ1-2; D perhaps matches TRBD1 (6 bases). Germline CDR1 is SGHTA and CDR2 is FQGNSA. The V end was cut by 1 base, the J end by 8 bases, with 14 bases between. CDR3 size: 14 residues. CDR3 in amino acids: CASSLGIQGTGYTF. The CDR3, as DNA: TGTGCCAGCAGCTTAGGTATCCAGGGGACGGGCTACACCTTC.

Remarks on this clonotype: A junction boundary mismatches the germline segment, possibly from a read error. V and J are TRBV11-2 and TRBJ1-5, with TRBD1 as a possible D gene (5 bases). The length of the CDR3 is 13 residues. CDR1 and CDR2 (germline): SGHAT, FQNNGV. CDR3: CASRLGEGQPQHF. CDR3 in DNA: TGTGCCAGCAGGTTAGGGGAAGGGCAGCCCCAGCATTTT.

The chain has TRBV6-5 and TRBJ1-2, with D tentatively TRBD1 (5 bases). Germline V gives CDR1 MNHEY, CDR2 SVGAGI. Trimming shortened V by 2 bases and J by 1 base, and 5 bases separated the two germline ends. The CDR3 is made up of 13 amino acids. CDR3 sequence reads: CASSYDSNYGYTF. In DNA form, the CDR3 reads TGTGCCAGCAGTTACGACAGTAACTATGGCTACACCTTC.

V usage is TRBV19 and J usage is TRBJ2-3; TRBD2 aligns across 13 bases. The V gene end was trimmed by 1 base and the J gene end by 7 bases; junction bases not matched to a gene: 8. CDR3 length: 17 amino acids. Germline V gene data show CDR1 as LNHDA and CDR2 as SQIVND (reference sequence). Here the CDR3 DNA reads TGTGCCAGTAGTATAGCCCATAGGACTAGCGGGAGTTATACGCAGTATTTT. It is translated as CASSIAHRTSGSYTQYF.

The rearrangement joins TRBV4-3 to TRBJ1-2; D call uncertain. The CDR3 length is 15 residues. CDR1 is LGHNA and CDR2 is YSLEER in the germline V gene. Deletions cut 1 base from V and 7 bases from J, with 16 bases between. The CDR3 DNA sequence: TGCGCCAGCAGCCAAGTCTGGGTTAGGGAATCTGGCTACACCTTC. Protein sequence: CASSQVWVRESGYTF.

V and J are TRBV6-5 and TRBJ1-5; 7 bases agree with TRBD1. Losses at the gene ends were 0 bases for V and 0 bases for J; bases not matched to a gene: 5. The CDR3 runs 17 residues. CDR1 is MNHEY and CDR2 is SVGAGI in the germline V gene. The CDR3: CASSYSGQISSNQPQHF. The CDR3 nucleotides read TGTGCCAGCAGTTACTCGGGACAGATAAGTAGCAATCAGCCCCAGCATTTT.

This clonotype was seen a single time. The chain uses TRBV6-2 or TRBV6-3 and TRBJ2-2; D possibly matches TRBD1 or TRBD2 (5 bases each). The ends were cut back, 7 bases at V and 5 bases at J, with 8 bases in the middle. CDR3 size: 12 residues. Germline CDR1 reads MNHEY; CDR2 reads SVGEGT. DNA for the CDR3: TGTGCCAGCAATGGGGGTACCGGGGAGCTGTTTTTT. Translating it yields CASNGGTGELFF.

This clonotype is a singleton in its sample. The chain carries TRBV29-1 and TRBJ1-2, with 7 bases fitting TRBD1. This CDR3 has 16 amino acids. Germline V CDR1 and CDR2: SQVTM, ANQGSEA. V lost 0 bases to trimming and J lost 5 bases; unmatched junction nucleotides: 12. The CDR3 nucleotides read TGCAGCGTTGAAGAAGTCTCAGGGGGGGCTTATTATGGCTACACCTTC. This translates into CSVEEVSGGAYYGYTF. Full variable domain (remainder filled in from reference TRBV29-1 and TRBJ1-2): SAVISQKPSRDICQRGTSLTIQCQVDSQVTMMFWYRQQPGQSLTLIATANQGSEATYESGFVIDKFPISRPNLTFSTLTVSNMSPEDSSIYLCSVEEVSGGAYYGYTFGSGTRLTVV.

The chain carries TRBV24-1 and TRBJ1-3, with TRBD1 matching over 10 bases. CDR3 length: 15 residues. V shed 4 bases, J shed 6 bases, and the junction held 5 bases outside the gene matches. Germline assignment: CDR1 KGHDR and CDR2 SFDVKD. The chain's CDR3 is CATSDWTGGENTIYF. DNA for the CDR3: TGTGCCACCAGTGACTGGACAGGGGGAGAAAACACCATATATTTT.

The chain is built from TRBV29-1 and TRBJ2-1; 7 nucleotides line up with TRBD2. V lost 6 bases and J lost 8; bases outside the gene matches: 13. The CDR3 totals 14 residues. Germline CDR1 SQVTM, CDR2 ANQGSEA. Here the CDR3 DNA reads TGCAGCGTGGGTGCCATGGCGGGAGCATATGAGCAGTTCTTC. Protein product: CSVGAMAGAYEQFF.

This clonotype was seen more than once but under ten times. The chain links TRBV27 to TRBJ1-1; 7 bases are a match to TRBD1. Germline V gene data show CDR1 as MNHEY and CDR2 as SMNVEV (reference sequence). Germline trimming cut 1 base from V and 5 bases from J; bases unmatched to any gene: 7. This CDR3 region has 15 residues. The CDR3 protein is CASSLLGTVGTEAFF. The CDR3 region has the DNA TGTGCCAGCAGTTTATTAGGGACAGTGGGAACTGAAGCTTTCTTT.

CDR3 region: CASSRGGTGERPLHF. CDR3 coding DNA: TGTGCCAGCAGCCGCGGAGGGACAGGGGAAAGGCCCCTCCACTTT. J is TRBJ1-6 and V is TRBV7-9; 10 bases agree with TRBD1. Germline V gives CDR1 SEHNR, CDR2 FQNEAQ (reference sequence). With V trimmed by 5 bases and J by 13 bases, 11 bases remained unmatched. This CDR3 is 15 amino acids long.

This clonotype was detected only a few times. This CDR3 is CASRNSNSNQPQHF. In DNA form, the CDR3 reads TGTGCCAGCAGGAACAGCAATAGCAATCAGCCCCAGCATTTT. The J gene is TRBJ1-5, the V gene TRBV27; D is unresolved. The germline V gene has CDR1 MNHEY and CDR2 SMNVEV (reference sequence). The CDR3 has 14 residues. The V and J ends lost 6 bases and 0 bases respectively, with 9 bases between them.

This chain uses TRBV7-2 with TRBJ2-2, with D maybe TRBD1 (8 bases). V dropped 4 bases and J dropped 5 bases, with 14 bases sitting between them. Germline assignment: CDR1 SGHTA and CDR2 FQGNSA. The CDR3 has 15 residues. The chain's CDR3 is CASSSTGGETGELFF. The DNA for the CDR3 is TGTGCCAGCAGCTCCACAGGGGGGGAAACCGGGGAGCTGTTTTTT. The whole variable domain, remainder taken from reference TRBV7-2 and TRBJ2-2, is GAGVSQSPSNKVTEKGKDVELRCDPISGHTALYWYRQSLGQGLEFLIYFQGNSAPDKSGLPSDRFSAERTGGSVSTLTIQRTQQEDSAVYLCASSSTGGETGELFFGEGSRLTVL.

The chain employs TRBV6-5 and TRBJ1-1; TRBD1 is a possible D gene (6 bases). CDR3 length equals 14 residues. Deletions cut 2 bases from V and 7 bases from J, with 14 bases between. Germline V lookup: CDR1 MNHEY, CDR2 SVGAGI. The CDR3 loop is CASSYRTDHYEAFF. The CDR3 DNA sequence: TGTGCCAGCAGTTACCGGACAGACCACTATGAAGCTTTCTTT.

This chain uses TRBV15 with TRBJ2-4; 12 positions match TRBD2. Germline assignment: CDR1 LNHNV and CDR2 YYDKDF (reference sequence). The CDR3 loop spans 19 amino acids. J lost 3 bases, V lost 3 bases, and 12 bases had no gene match. The CDR3 loop reads CATSSRPGLAGPRKNIQYF. CDR3 bases: TGTGCCACCAGCAGTAGACCTGGACTAGCGGGACCCCGCAAAAACATTCAGTACTTC.